A selection of T cell receptor beta chains follows, all from one sample in a study of CD8 T cells in Susac syndrome. From the immunoSEQ multiplex PCR reads, TCRdb called clonotypes with MiXCR, one entry per CDR3 protein. The data contain some 300,000 distinct CDR3 sequences, 70% to 90% of them singletons. The sample consisted of CD8+ T cells from PBMCs. Every receptor here comes from a human donor with multiple sclerosis. CDR3s include the opening cysteine and the closing phenylalanine or tryptophan. Each record gives: D gene, J gene, V gene, clone size, CDR3 DNA, CDR3 protein. A D gene is named only where the DNA matches it firmly. Rows may omit the clone size; those that give it use once, few, many or a size class.

d_call: .
j_call: TRBJ1-5
v_call: TRBV27
clone_size: .
cdr3_nt: TGTGCCAGCAGTTTTTGGGAGGGGGGCCCGGGTCAGCCCCAGCATTTT
cdr3_aa: CASSFWEGGPGQPQHF

d_call: .
j_call: TRBJ2-3
v_call: TRBV27
clone_size: few
cdr3_nt: TGTGCCACCAGGCGGGGTCCGACAGATACGCAGTATTTT
cdr3_aa: CATRRGPTDTQYF

d_call: .
j_call: TRBJ2-7
v_call: TRBV30
clone_size: few
cdr3_nt: TGTGCCTGGAGTCAGGGGCTCTACGAGCAGTACTTC
cdr3_aa: CAWSQGLYEQYF

d_call: TRBD1
j_call: TRBJ2-3
v_call: TRBV9
clone_size: .
cdr3_nt: TGTGCCAGCAGCGGAGCAGGGGGTATCACAGATACGCAGTATTTT
cdr3_aa: CASSGAGGITDTQYF

d_call: .
j_call: TRBJ2-1
v_call: TRBV19
clone_size: .
cdr3_nt: TGTGCCAGTAGTATAGGGGAGGAGCAGTTCTTC
cdr3_aa: CASSIGEEQFF

d_call: .
j_call: TRBJ2-1
v_call: TRBV5-1
clone_size: .
cdr3_nt: TGCGCCAGCAGGACAGACTCCTACAATGAGCAGTTCTTC
cdr3_aa: CASRTDSYNEQFF

d_call: TRBD1
j_call: TRBJ2-7
v_call: TRBV20-1
clone_size: .
cdr3_nt: TGCGGTGCCCCGCCGGGACAGGGTCACGAGCAGTACTTC
cdr3_aa: CGAPPGQGHEQYF

d_call: .
j_call: TRBJ2-5
v_call: TRBV28
clone_size: .
cdr3_nt: TGTGCCAGCAGTTTCGGTAAAAGGAAAGGGGGTTTGTTGGAGACCCAGTACTTC
cdr3_aa: CASSFGKRKGGLLETQYF

d_call: .
j_call: TRBJ2-1
v_call: TRBV28
clone_size: .
cdr3_nt: TGTGCCAGCAGTTTTAGACAGACCATCAACAATGAGCAGTTCTTC
cdr3_aa: CASSFRQTINNEQFF

d_call: .
j_call: TRBJ2-5
v_call: TRBV28
clone_size: .
cdr3_nt: TGTGCCAGCACCCCGACGAAACAGCTAGAGACCCAGTACTTC
cdr3_aa: CASTPTKQLETQYF

d_call: .
j_call: TRBJ2-1
v_call: TRBV28
clone_size: .
cdr3_nt: TGTGCCAGCAGCCACTTCGAGGACAATGAGCAGTTCTTC
cdr3_aa: CASSHFEDNEQFF

d_call: TRBD1
j_call: TRBJ2-2
v_call: TRBV11-2
clone_size: .
cdr3_nt: TGTGCCAGCAGCCTCGGACAGGTAGCGAACACCGGGGAGCTGTTTTTT
cdr3_aa: CASSLGQVANTGELFF

d_call: .
j_call: TRBJ1-2
v_call: TRBV9
clone_size: .
cdr3_nt: TGTGCCAGCAGCGTAGGTGAAGGAGTTGGCTACACCTTC
cdr3_aa: CASSVGEGVGYTF

d_call: TRBD1
j_call: TRBJ1-1
v_call: TRBV4-3
clone_size: .
cdr3_nt: TGCGCCAGCAGCCAAGAAGGACAGGTGGGTGGGAACACTGAAGCTTTCTTT
cdr3_aa: CASSQEGQVGGNTEAFF

d_call: .
j_call: TRBJ2-3
v_call: TRBV4-3
clone_size: .
cdr3_nt: TGCGCCAGCAGCCAAGATTTCACCCTAAGGGCCACAGATACGCAGTATTTT
cdr3_aa: CASSQDFTLRATDTQYF

d_call: TRBD1
j_call: TRBJ2-2
v_call: TRBV9
clone_size: .
cdr3_nt: TGTGCCAGCAGCCAGGGGGCTGGTGGCGGGGAGCTGTTTTTT
cdr3_aa: CASSQGAGGGELFF

d_call: .
j_call: TRBJ2-7
v_call: TRBV28
clone_size: .
cdr3_nt: TGTGCCAGCAGTAAAGGTCCGCTGAGAAACTACGAGCAGTACTTC
cdr3_aa: CASSKGPLRNYEQYF

d_call: .
j_call: TRBJ2-7
v_call: TRBV11-2
clone_size: .
cdr3_nt: TGTGCCATCTCCGGATTTCGAGCGGGTTTGAGCTCCTACGAGCAGTACTTC
cdr3_aa: CAISGFRAGLSSYEQYF

d_call: TRBD2
j_call: TRBJ2-1
v_call: TRBV16
clone_size: .
cdr3_nt: TGTGCCAGCAGCCAATCTAGCGGGCGGCAGTTCTTC
cdr3_aa: CASSQSSGRQFF

d_call: .
j_call: TRBJ2-7
v_call: TRBV7-8
clone_size: .
cdr3_nt: TGTGCCAGCAGCGCACGACAGGTCCTCCCGGACGAGCAGTACTTC
cdr3_aa: CASSARQVLPDEQYF

d_call: TRBD1
j_call: TRBJ2-7
v_call: TRBV6-5
clone_size: .
cdr3_nt: TGTGCCAGCAGTTACTGGGACAGGGAAGGGGACGAGCAGTACTTC
cdr3_aa: CASSYWDREGDEQYF

d_call: TRBD2
j_call: TRBJ2-5
v_call: TRBV7-8
clone_size: .
cdr3_nt: TGTGCCAGCAGCGACTATCCCCCTGGACTAGCGAAAGAGACCCAGTACTTC
cdr3_aa: CASSDYPPGLAKETQYF

d_call: .
j_call: TRBJ2-1
v_call: TRBV24-1
clone_size: .
cdr3_nt: TGTGCCACCAGTGACCGTCAGGGGAATTACAATGAGCAGTCCTTC
cdr3_aa: CATSDRQGNYNEQSF

d_call: .
j_call: TRBJ1-5
v_call: TRBV6-2/TRBV6-3
clone_size: .
cdr3_nt: TGTGCCAGCAGTTCGGCAGTCAATCAGCCCCAGCATTTT
cdr3_aa: CASSSAVNQPQHF

d_call: TRBD1
j_call: TRBJ1-2
v_call: TRBV11-2
clone_size: .
cdr3_nt: TGTGCCAGCAGCTTAGTATCCGGGGGGACAGCCTATGGCTACACCTTC
cdr3_aa: CASSLVSGGTAYGYTF

d_call: .
j_call: TRBJ1-1
v_call: TRBV6-2/TRBV6-3
clone_size: .
cdr3_nt: TGTGCCAGCATCACACCGTCCATCATGAGTACTGAAGCTTTCTTT
cdr3_aa: CASITPSIMSTEAFF

d_call: .
j_call: TRBJ2-7
v_call: TRBV6-6
clone_size: .
cdr3_nt: TGTGCCAGCAGCGCGGGCAGGGTGCCGAAGTACGAGCAGTACTTC
cdr3_aa: CASSAGRVPKYEQYF

d_call: .
j_call: TRBJ2-3
v_call: TRBV9
clone_size: .
cdr3_nt: TGTGCCAGCAGCCCGCCCCGGTTTGAAGATACGCAGTATTTT
cdr3_aa: CASSPPRFEDTQYF

d_call: .
j_call: TRBJ2-7
v_call: TRBV10-3
clone_size: .
cdr3_nt: TGTGCCATCAGTCAGACATGGGAGCAGTACTTC
cdr3_aa: CAISQTWEQYF

d_call: .
j_call: TRBJ2-7
v_call: TRBV12-3/TRBV12-4
clone_size: .
cdr3_nt: TGTGTCAGCAGCCGGACAGTCAGCTCCTACGAGCAGTACTTC
cdr3_aa: CVSSRTVSSYEQYF

d_call: TRBD2
j_call: TRBJ2-1
v_call: TRBV7-6
clone_size: .
cdr3_nt: TGTGCCAGCAGCTTAGAAGGGCTAGCGGGAGTTTTCTACAATGAGCAGTTCTTC
cdr3_aa: CASSLEGLAGVFYNEQFF

d_call: TRBD1
j_call: TRBJ1-2
v_call: TRBV4-3
clone_size: .
cdr3_nt: TGCGCCAGCAGCCAAGATCAGGGGGACACAGCTTCGGGCTACACCTTC
cdr3_aa: CASSQDQGDTASGYTF

d_call: TRBD1
j_call: TRBJ2-2
v_call: TRBV24-1
clone_size: .
cdr3_nt: TGTGCCACCAGTGACCAGACACTAAGGACAGGGAGCACCGGGGAGCTGTTTTTT
cdr3_aa: CATSDQTLRTGSTGELFF

d_call: TRBD2
j_call: TRBJ2-1
v_call: TRBV29-1
clone_size: .
cdr3_nt: TGCAGCGTCAGCGGGGGGGCCTACAATGAGCAGTTCTTC
cdr3_aa: CSVSGGAYNEQFF

d_call: .
j_call: TRBJ2-1
v_call: TRBV19
clone_size: .
cdr3_nt: TGTGCCAGTAGTATATTCGAAGGGGACAATGAGCAGTTCTTC
cdr3_aa: CASSIFEGDNEQFF

d_call: .
j_call: TRBJ2-7
v_call: TRBV2
clone_size: .
cdr3_nt: TGTGCCAGCAGATCGGGCCCACTACTTTACGAGCAGTACTTC
cdr3_aa: CASRSGPLLYEQYF

d_call: .
j_call: TRBJ2-7
v_call: TRBV12-3/TRBV12-4
clone_size: few
cdr3_nt: TGTGCCAGCAGTTTAGGGGAGTTTTCCTACGAGCAGTACTTC
cdr3_aa: CASSLGEFSYEQYF

d_call: TRBD1
j_call: TRBJ1-2
v_call: TRBV27
clone_size: .
cdr3_nt: TGTGCCAGCAGTTTCGCAGGGGGGAACTATGGCTACACCTTC
cdr3_aa: CASSFAGGNYGYTF

d_call: TRBD1
j_call: TRBJ2-7
v_call: TRBV30
clone_size: once
cdr3_nt: TGTGCCTGGAGTGCCGATACAGGGGGCGCCTACGAGCAGTACTTC
cdr3_aa: CAWSADTGGAYEQYF

d_call: .
j_call: TRBJ1-2
v_call: TRBV9
clone_size: .
cdr3_nt: TGTGCCAGCAGCTCCTCAGGGTTCGACTATGGCTACACCTTC
cdr3_aa: CASSSSGFDYGYTF

d_call: .
j_call: TRBJ2-7
v_call: TRBV5-1
clone_size: .
cdr3_nt: TGCGCCAGCAGCTTGGAAGTCAGCTCCTACGAGCAGTACTTC
cdr3_aa: CASSLEVSSYEQYF

d_call: .
j_call: TRBJ2-7
v_call: TRBV19
clone_size: .
cdr3_nt: TGTGCCAGTAGTATTACATTCTCCTACGAGCAGTACTTC
cdr3_aa: CASSITFSYEQYF

d_call: .
j_call: TRBJ2-7
v_call: TRBV6-1
clone_size: .
cdr3_nt: TGTGCCAGCAGTGTCTACCCCCAACCCGACAGGCGTGGGGACTACGAGCAGTACTTC
cdr3_aa: CASSVYPQPDRRGDYEQYF

d_call: TRBD2
j_call: TRBJ2-5
v_call: TRBV9
clone_size: .
cdr3_nt: TGTGCCAGCAGCGTCCTTAGCGGGGGGATCCAAGAGACCCAGTACTTC
cdr3_aa: CASSVLSGGIQETQYF

d_call: TRBD1
j_call: TRBJ2-7
v_call: TRBV18
clone_size: once
cdr3_nt: TGTGCCAGTCGGGGACAGGGGATGGACGAGCAGTACTTC
cdr3_aa: CASRGQGMDEQYF

d_call: TRBD1
j_call: TRBJ1-1
v_call: TRBV2
clone_size: .
cdr3_nt: TGTGCCAGCAGTGTCCTGGACAGGGACACTGAAGCTTTCTTT
cdr3_aa: CASSVLDRDTEAFF

d_call: .
j_call: TRBJ2-7
v_call: TRBV7-9
clone_size: .
cdr3_nt: TGTGCCAGCAGGTCCGGGAAGGAATCGAACGAGCAGTACTTC
cdr3_aa: CASRSGKESNEQYF

d_call: .
j_call: TRBJ2-3
v_call: TRBV28
clone_size: .
cdr3_nt: TGTGCCAGCAGTTTATCCCTAGGGCCTGGCACAGATACGCAGTATTTT
cdr3_aa: CASSLSLGPGTDTQYF

d_call: TRBD1
j_call: TRBJ2-3
v_call: TRBV19
clone_size: .
cdr3_nt: TGTGCCAGTAGTAGTGGACAGGGCCTCGCAGATACGCAGTATTTT
cdr3_aa: CASSSGQGLADTQYF

d_call: TRBD2
j_call: TRBJ2-1
v_call: TRBV13
clone_size: .
cdr3_nt: TGTGCCAGCGCGAGGGGACTAGCGGGACGTGATAGGGACAATGAGCAGTTCTTC
cdr3_aa: CASARGLAGRDRDNEQFF

d_call: TRBD2
j_call: TRBJ2-1
v_call: TRBV7-2
clone_size: .
cdr3_nt: TGTGCCAGCAGCAACCGCATCCGGACTAGCGGGAGTTGGGGCAATGAGCAGTTCTTC
cdr3_aa: CASSNRIRTSGSWGNEQFF

d_call: .
j_call: TRBJ2-2
v_call: TRBV27
clone_size: .
cdr3_nt: TGTGCCAGCAGTTTTGTAGTTAACACCGGGGAGCTGTTTTTT
cdr3_aa: CASSFVVNTGELFF

d_call: .
j_call: TRBJ2-7
v_call: TRBV13
clone_size: .
cdr3_nt: TGTGCCAGCAGCTTAGTCGGCTCCCAGTCCTACGAGCAGTACTTC
cdr3_aa: CASSLVGSQSYEQYF

d_call: TRBD1
j_call: TRBJ2-7
v_call: TRBV27
clone_size: .
cdr3_nt: TGTGCCAGCAGGGGGACAGGGGAGGACTACGAGCAGTACTTC
cdr3_aa: CASRGTGEDYEQYF

d_call: .
j_call: TRBJ1-2
v_call: TRBV29-1
clone_size: .
cdr3_nt: TGCAGCGTTGGGGGGGTAGATGGCTACACCTTC
cdr3_aa: CSVGGVDGYTF

d_call: TRBD1
j_call: TRBJ2-7
v_call: TRBV6-1
clone_size: .
cdr3_nt: TGTGCCAGCAGTGATGGCTGGCAGGGGGTCGAGCAGTACTTC
cdr3_aa: CASSDGWQGVEQYF

d_call: TRBD1
j_call: TRBJ1-1
v_call: TRBV19
clone_size: .
cdr3_nt: TGTGCCAGTAGTCCGACAGGGACGGGCGGCACTGAAGCTTTCTTT
cdr3_aa: CASSPTGTGGTEAFF